A single sample gave rise to the 12 T cell receptor beta chains below, sequenced in a study of response to subunit inactivated influenza vaccine. TCRdb re-called the RT-PCR reads through MiXCR, storing one row per CDR3 protein. In the table there are more than 550,000 distinct CDR3 sequences, approximately 12% of which are singletons. Specimen: PBMCs from blood, collected on the day of vaccination. These receptors came from a middle-aged man who received an inactivated influenza vaccine.

Concerning this clonotype: Sequence at one end of the junction differs from germline and may be a read error. The genes are TRBV6-2 or TRBV6-3 and TRBJ2-5; TRBD2 aligns across 8 bases. Germline-derived CDR1 and CDR2 are MNHEY and SVGEGT. The CDR3 spans 15 residues. In nucleotides, the CDR3 is TGTGCCAGCATTCTGGCGGGGGGCCACCAAGGGACCCAGTACTTC. The encoded protein is CASILAGGHQGTQYF.

The chain couples TRBV15 to TRBJ2-5; 7 nucleotides match TRBD2. CDR1 and CDR2 from the germline V gene are LNHNV and YYDKDF (reference sequence). The junction had 5 bases not matched to a gene; V was cut back by 7 bases and J by 3 bases. The length of the CDR3 is 13 residues. The CDR3 protein is CATKSGTEETQYF. The CDR3 nucleotides are TGTGCCACCAAAAGCGGGACTGAAGAGACCCAGTACTTC.

This clonotype was detected a few times. The genes are TRBV9 and TRBJ2-7; 10 nucleotides agree with TRBD1. CDR3 length: 14 amino acids. V lost 3 bases to trimming and J lost 4 bases; unmatched junction nucleotides: 4. CDR1 and CDR2 from the germline V gene are SGDLS and YYNGEE. The DNA for the CDR3 is TGTGCCAGCAGCGCCGGGACAGGGGATTACGAGCAGTACTTC. It yields the protein CASSAGTGDYEQYF.

For the CDR3, the DNA is TGTGCCAGCAGCTTACAGGGTTCGTTCTACGAGCAGTACTTC. Its translation is CASSLQGSFYEQYF. This chain joins TRBV11-2 and TRBJ2-7; D perhaps matches TRBD1 (5 bases). The germline V gene encodes CDR1 SGHAT and CDR2 FQNNGV. Trimming left V 2 bases short and J 3 bases short, with 11 bases between. The CDR3 is 14 residues long.

This clonotype was seen many times. The germline gene is not matched at one end of the junction; a read error may be the cause. The V call is TRBV7-9, the J call TRBJ2-5; 10 bases align to TRBD2. The CDR3 is 15 residues long. Germline CDR1 is SEHNR and CDR2 is FQNEAQ (reference sequence). CDR3: CASSLALAGEETQYF. DNA of the CDR3: TGTGCCAGCAGTTTAGCGCTAGCGGGGGAAGAGACCCAGTACTTC.

This chain uses TRBV15 with TRBJ1-5, with D possibly being TRBD1 (5 bases). CDR3 length: 15 residues. V was clipped by 0 bases and J by 4 bases, with 10 bases between them. In germline, CDR1 is LNHNV, CDR2 YYDKDF (reference sequence). CDR3 nucleotide sequence: TGTGCCACCAGCAGAGATTTGGGGGGTAATCAGCCCCAGCATTTT. Protein: CATSRDLGGNQPQHF.

The table lists this clonotype with many counts. The V call is TRBV4-3, the J call TRBJ1-5, with D tentatively TRBD1 (5 bases). The V gene lost 11 bases and the J gene lost 0 bases, with 17 bases spanning the gap. The CDR3 has 15 residues. Germline lookup yields CDR1 LGHNA and CDR2 YSLEER. Here the CDR3 reads CASQVTVYSNQPQHF. The CDR3 bases are TGCGCCTCCCAGGTGACAGTTTATAGCAATCAGCCCCAGCATTTT.

In its sample, this clonotype was seen many times. The rearrangement uses TRBV5-1 and TRBJ2-5; D call uncertain. The CDR3 sequence is 14 residues long. Between the trimmed V and J ends, which lost 2 bases and 4 bases, there was a span of 12 bases. The germline CDR1 and CDR2 sequences are SGHRS and YFSETQ. CDR3 nucleotide sequence: TGCGCCAGCAGCTTAGGCCGGAGTGGAGAGACCCAGTACTTC. It specifies CASSLGRSGETQYF.

This chain uses TRBV20-1 with TRBJ2-2; possibly TRBD1 for D (5 bases). The CDR3 is made up of 14 amino acids. The germline V gene encodes CDR1 DFQATT and CDR2 SNEGSKA (reference sequence). V gave up 4 bases and J gave up 6 bases, with 15 bases separating them. CDR3 protein: CSATGKGNAGELFF. CDR3 bases: TGCAGTGCTACAGGGAAAGGAAACGCCGGGGAGCTGTTTTTT.

This clonotype was seen at least ten times. The V gene is TRBV5-1, the J gene TRBJ2-1, with a weak D call TRBD2 (5 bases). The ends were cut back, 0 bases at V and 8 bases at J, with 15 bases in the middle. CDR1 is SGHRS, CDR2 YFSETQ, per germline. The CDR3 extends over 15 amino acids. The CDR3 is CASSLENRGSDEQFF. In DNA, the CDR3 is TGCGCCAGCAGCTTGGAAAATCGAGGGAGCGATGAGCAGTTCTTC.

This clonotype was recorded at least ten times. The genes are TRBV4-3 and TRBJ2-7, with TRBD2 as a possible D gene (5 bases). V lost 0 bases, J lost 0 bases, and 9 bases lay in between. CDR1 and CDR2 from the germline V gene are LGHNA and YSLEER. CDR3 size: 15 residues. Here the CDR3 reads CASSQEVGSSYEQYF. The CDR3 DNA reads TGCGCCAGCAGCCAAGAGGTGGGGAGCTCCTACGAGCAGTACTTC.

This clonotype appeared a few times. This chain uses TRBV7-2 with TRBJ2-4; possibly TRBD2 for D (5 bases). The V gene's germline CDR1 is SGHTA and CDR2 FQGNSA. V was cut by 5 bases and J by 6 bases, with 11 bases left in between. The CDR3 has 13 residues. DNA of the CDR3: TGTGCCAGCAGCCCGGACTCCTTAAACATTCAGTACTTC. Protein product: CASSPDSLNIQYF.